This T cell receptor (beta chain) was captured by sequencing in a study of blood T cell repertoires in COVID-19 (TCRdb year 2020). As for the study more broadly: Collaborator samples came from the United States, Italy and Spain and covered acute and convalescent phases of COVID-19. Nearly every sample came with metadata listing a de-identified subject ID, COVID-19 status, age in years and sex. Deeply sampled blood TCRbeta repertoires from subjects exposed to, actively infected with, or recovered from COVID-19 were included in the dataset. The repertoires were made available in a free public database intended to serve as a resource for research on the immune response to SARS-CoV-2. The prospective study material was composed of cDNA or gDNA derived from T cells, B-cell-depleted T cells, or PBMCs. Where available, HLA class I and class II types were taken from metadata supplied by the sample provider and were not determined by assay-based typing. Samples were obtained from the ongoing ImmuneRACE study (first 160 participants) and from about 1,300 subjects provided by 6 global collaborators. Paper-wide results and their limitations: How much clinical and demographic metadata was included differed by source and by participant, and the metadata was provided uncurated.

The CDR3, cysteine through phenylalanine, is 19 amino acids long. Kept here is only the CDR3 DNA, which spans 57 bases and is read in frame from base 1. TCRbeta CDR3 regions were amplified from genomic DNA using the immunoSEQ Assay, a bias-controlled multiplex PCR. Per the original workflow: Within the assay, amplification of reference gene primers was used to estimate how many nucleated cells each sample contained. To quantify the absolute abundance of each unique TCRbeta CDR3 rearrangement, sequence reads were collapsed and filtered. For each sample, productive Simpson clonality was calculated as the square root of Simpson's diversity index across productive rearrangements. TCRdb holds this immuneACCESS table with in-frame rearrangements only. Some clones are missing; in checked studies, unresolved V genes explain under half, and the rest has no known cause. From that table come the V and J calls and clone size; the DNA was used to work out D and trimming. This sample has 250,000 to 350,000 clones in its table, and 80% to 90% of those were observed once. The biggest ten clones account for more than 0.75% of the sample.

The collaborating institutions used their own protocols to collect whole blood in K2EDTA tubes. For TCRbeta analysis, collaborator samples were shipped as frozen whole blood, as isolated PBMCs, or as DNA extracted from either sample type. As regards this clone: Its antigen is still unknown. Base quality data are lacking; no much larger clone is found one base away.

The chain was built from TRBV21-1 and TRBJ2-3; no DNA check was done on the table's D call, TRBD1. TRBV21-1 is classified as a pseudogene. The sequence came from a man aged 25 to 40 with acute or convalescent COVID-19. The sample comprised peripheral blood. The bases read TGTGCCAGCAGCAAAGGAACTGGGCGTGTACAGGGAGGCACAGATACGCAGTATTTT. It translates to CASSKGTGRVQGGTDTQYF.